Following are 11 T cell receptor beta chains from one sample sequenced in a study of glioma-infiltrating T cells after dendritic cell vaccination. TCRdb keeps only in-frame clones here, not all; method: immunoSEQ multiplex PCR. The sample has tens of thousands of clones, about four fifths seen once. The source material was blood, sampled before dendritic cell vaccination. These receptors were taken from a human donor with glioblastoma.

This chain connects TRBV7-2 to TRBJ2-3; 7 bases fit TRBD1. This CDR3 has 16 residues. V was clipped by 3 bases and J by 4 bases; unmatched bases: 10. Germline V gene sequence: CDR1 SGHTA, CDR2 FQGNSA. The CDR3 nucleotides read TGTGCCAGCAGCTTCTTGAGGGGGCAATGGGCAGATACGCAGTATTTT. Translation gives CASSFLRGQWADTQYF.

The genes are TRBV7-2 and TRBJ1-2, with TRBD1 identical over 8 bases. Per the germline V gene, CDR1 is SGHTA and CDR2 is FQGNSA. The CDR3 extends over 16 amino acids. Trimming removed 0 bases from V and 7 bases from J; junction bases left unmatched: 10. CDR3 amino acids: CASSLAGGQGARGYTF. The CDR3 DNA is TGTGCCAGCAGCTTAGCAGGGGGTCAGGGGGCGCGTGGCTACACCTTC.

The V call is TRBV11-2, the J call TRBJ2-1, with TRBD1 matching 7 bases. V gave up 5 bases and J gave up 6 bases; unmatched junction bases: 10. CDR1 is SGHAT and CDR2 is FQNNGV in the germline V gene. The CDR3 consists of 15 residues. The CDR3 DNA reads TGTGCCAGCAGCCTAACAGGGGCCCTACCCAATGAGCAGTTCTTC. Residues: CASSLTGALPNEQFF.

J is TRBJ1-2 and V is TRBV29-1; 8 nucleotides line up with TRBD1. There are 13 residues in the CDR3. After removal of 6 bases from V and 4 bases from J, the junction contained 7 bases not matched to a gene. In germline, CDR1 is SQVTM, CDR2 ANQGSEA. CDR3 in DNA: TGCAGCGTACGACAGGGGCGGGGCTATGGCTACACCTTC. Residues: CSVRQGRGYGYTF.

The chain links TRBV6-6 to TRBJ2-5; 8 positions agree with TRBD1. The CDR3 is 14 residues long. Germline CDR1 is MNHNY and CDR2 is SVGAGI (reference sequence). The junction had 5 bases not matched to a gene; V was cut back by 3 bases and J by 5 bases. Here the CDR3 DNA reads TGTGCCAGCAGTTATCGACAGGGGACGGAGACCCAGTACTTC. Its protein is CASSYRQGTETQYF.

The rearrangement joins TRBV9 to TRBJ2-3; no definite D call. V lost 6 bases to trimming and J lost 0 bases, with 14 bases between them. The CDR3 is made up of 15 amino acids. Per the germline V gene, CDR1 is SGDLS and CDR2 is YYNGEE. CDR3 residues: CASTSRPSSTDTQYF. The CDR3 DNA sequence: TGTGCCAGCACCTCGCGGCCATCTAGCACAGATACGCAGTATTTT. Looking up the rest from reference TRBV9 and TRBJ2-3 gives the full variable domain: DSGVTQTPKHLITATGQRVTLRCSPRSGDLSVYWYQQSLDQGLQFLIQYYNGEERAKGNILERFSAQQFPDLHSELNLSSLELGDSALYFCASTSRPSSTDTQYFGPGTRLTVL.

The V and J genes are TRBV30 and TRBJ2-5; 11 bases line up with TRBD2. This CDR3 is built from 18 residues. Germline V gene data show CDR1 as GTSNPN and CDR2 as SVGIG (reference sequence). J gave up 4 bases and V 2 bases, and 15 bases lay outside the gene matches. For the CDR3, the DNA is TGTGCCTGGAGTAAAGGGAGGCTAGCGGGGGGCCGAGGAGAGACCCAGTACTTC. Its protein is CAWSKGRLAGGRGETQYF.

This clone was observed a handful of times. The CDR3 reads CASRQRSAGGGETQYF. The CDR3 DNA is TGTGCCAGCAGACAACGGTCGGCGGGGGGAGGGGAGACCCAGTACTTC. V gene TRBV2 combines with J gene TRBJ2-5; 8 bases agree with TRBD2. Germline values: CDR1 SNHLY, CDR2 FYNNEI. This CDR3 has 16 amino acids. Unmatched junction bases numbered 14, after V lost 6 bases and J lost 5 bases.

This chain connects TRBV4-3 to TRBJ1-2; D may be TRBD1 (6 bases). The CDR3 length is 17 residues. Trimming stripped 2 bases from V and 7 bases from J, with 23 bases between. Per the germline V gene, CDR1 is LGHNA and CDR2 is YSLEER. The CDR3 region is CASSQMGGETGDRGYTF. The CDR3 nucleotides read TGCGCCAGCAGCCAAATGGGTGGCGAGACAGGCGACCGTGGCTACACCTTC.

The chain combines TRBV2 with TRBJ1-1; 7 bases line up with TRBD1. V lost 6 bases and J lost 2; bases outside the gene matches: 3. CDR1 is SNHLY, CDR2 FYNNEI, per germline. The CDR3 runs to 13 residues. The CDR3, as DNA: TGTGCCAGCAGGCGGGACAGTAACACTGAAGCTTTCTTT. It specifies CASRRDSNTEAFF.

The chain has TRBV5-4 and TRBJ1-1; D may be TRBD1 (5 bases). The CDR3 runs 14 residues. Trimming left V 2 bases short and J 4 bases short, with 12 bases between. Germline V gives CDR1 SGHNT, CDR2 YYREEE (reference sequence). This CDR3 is CASSFLDKPTEAFF. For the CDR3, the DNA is TGTGCCAGCAGCTTTTTGGACAAACCCACTGAAGCTTTCTTT. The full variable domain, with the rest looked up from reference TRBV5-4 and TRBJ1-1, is ETGVTQSPTHLIKTRGQQVTLRCSSQSGHNTVSWYQQALGQGPQFIFQYYREEENGRGNFPPRFSGLQFPNYSSELNVNALELDDSALYLCASSFLDKPTEAFFGQGTRLTVV.